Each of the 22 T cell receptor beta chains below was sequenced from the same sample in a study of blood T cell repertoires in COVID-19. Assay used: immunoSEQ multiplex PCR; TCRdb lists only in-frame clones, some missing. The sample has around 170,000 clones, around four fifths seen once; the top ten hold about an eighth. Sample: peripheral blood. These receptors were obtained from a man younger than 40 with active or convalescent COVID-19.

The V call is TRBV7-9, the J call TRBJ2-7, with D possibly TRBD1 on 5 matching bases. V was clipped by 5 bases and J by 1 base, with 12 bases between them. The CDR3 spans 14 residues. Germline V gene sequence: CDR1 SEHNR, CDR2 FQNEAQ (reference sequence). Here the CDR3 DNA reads TGTGCCAGCAGCGCGGCAGGGTCTTCCTACGAGCAGTACGTC. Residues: CASSAAGSSYEQYV.

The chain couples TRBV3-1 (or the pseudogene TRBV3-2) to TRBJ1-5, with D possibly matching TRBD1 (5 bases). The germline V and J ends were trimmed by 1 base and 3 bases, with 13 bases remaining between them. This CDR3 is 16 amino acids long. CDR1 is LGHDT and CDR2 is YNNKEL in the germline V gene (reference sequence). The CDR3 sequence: CASSQGIGVDNQPQHF. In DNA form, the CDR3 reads TGTGCCAGCAGCCAAGGAATAGGGGTGGACAATCAGCCCCAGCATTTT.

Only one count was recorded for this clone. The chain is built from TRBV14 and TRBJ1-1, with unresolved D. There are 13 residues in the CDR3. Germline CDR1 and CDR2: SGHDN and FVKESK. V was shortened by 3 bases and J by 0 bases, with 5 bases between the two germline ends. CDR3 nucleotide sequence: TGTGCCAGCAGCCAGTACTTGAACACTGAAGCTTTCTTT. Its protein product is CASSQYLNTEAFF.

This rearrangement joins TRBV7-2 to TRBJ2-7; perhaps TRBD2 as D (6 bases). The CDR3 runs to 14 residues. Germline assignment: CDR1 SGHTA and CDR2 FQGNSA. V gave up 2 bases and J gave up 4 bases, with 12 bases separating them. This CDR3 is CASSLSGSTYEQYF. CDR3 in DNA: TGTGCCAGCAGCTTATCCGGGAGTACATACGAGCAGTACTTC.

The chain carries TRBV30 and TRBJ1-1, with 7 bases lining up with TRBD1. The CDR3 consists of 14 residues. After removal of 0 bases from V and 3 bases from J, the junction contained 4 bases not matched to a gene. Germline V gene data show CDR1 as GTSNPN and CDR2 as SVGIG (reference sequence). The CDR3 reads CAWSVGQIHTEAFF. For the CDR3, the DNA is TGTGCCTGGAGTGTGGGACAGATCCACACTGAAGCTTTCTTT.

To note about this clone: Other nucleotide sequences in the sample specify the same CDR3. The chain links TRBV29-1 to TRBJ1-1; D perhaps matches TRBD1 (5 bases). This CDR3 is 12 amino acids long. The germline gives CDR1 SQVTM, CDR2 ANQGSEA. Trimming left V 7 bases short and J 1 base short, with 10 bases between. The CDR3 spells CSAGTGNTEAFF. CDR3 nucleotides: TGCAGCGCAGGAACAGGGAACACTGAAGCTTTCTTT. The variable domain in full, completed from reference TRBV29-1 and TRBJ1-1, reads SAVISQKPSRDICQRGTSLTIQCQVDSQVTMMFWYRQQPGQSLTLIATANQGSEATYESGFVIDKFPISRPNLTFSTLTVSNMSPEDSSIYLCSAGTGNTEAFFGQGTRLTVV.

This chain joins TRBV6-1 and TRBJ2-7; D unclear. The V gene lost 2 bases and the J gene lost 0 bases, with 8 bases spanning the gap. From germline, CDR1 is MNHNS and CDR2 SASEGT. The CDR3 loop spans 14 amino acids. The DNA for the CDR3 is TGTGCCAGCAGTGAATTAGCCACCTCCTACGAGCAGTACGTC. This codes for CASSELATSYEQYV.

The CDR3 here is CASSLNFGEQYF. As DNA, the CDR3 is TGTGCCAGCAGCCTTAACTTCGGTGAGCAGTACTTC. This chain connects TRBV28 to TRBJ2-7; D is unresolved. With 6 bases removed from V and 7 bases from J, the gap between germline ends came to 13 bases. CDR3 length: 12 residues. The germline V gene has CDR1 MDHEN and CDR2 SYDVKM.

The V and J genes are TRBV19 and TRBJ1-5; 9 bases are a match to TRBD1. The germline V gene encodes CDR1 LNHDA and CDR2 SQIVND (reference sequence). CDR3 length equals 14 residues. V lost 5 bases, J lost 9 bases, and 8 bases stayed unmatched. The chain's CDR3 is CASSLGQGPAPQHF. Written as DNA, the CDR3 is TGTGCCAGTAGTCTGGGACAGGGCCCAGCGCCCCAGCATTTT.

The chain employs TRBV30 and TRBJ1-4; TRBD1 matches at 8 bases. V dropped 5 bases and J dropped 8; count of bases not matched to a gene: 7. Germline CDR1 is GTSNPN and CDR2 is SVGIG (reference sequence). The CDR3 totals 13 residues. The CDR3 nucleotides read TGTGCCTGGGAGACAGGGGCTAGCGAAAAACTGTTTTTT. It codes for CAWETGASEKLFF.

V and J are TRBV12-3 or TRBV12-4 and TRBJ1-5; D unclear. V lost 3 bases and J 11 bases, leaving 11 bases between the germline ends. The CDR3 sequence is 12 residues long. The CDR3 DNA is TGTGCCAGCAGTTTTGAGGCTTCGGCCCAGCATTTT. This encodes CASSFEASAQHF.

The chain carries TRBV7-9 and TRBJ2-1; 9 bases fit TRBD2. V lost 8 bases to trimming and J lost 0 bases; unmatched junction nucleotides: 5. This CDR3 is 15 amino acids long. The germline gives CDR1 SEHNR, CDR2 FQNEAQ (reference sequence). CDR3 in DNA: TGTGCCAGCTATGAGCGGGAGGACTCCTACAATGAGCAGTTCTTC. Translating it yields CASYEREDSYNEQFF.

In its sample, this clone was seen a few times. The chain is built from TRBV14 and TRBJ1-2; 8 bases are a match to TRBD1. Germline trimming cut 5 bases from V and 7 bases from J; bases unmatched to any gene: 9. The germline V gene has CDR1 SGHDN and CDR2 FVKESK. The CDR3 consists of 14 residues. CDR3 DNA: TGTGCCAGCAGCGATCTGGACAGGGTGCCTGGCTACACCTTC. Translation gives CASSDLDRVPGYTF.

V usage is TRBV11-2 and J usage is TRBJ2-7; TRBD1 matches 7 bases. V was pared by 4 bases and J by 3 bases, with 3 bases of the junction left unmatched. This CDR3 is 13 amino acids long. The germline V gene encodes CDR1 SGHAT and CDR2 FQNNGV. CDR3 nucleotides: TGTGCCAGCAGCTCGACAGGGAACTACGAGCAGTACTTC. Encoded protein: CASSSTGNYEQYF.

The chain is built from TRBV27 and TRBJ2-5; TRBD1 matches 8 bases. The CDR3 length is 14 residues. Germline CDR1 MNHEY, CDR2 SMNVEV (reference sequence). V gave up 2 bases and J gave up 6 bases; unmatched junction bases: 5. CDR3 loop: CASSLGGRGQTQYF. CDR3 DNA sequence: TGTGCCAGCAGTTTAGGCGGCAGGGGGCAGACCCAGTACTTC.

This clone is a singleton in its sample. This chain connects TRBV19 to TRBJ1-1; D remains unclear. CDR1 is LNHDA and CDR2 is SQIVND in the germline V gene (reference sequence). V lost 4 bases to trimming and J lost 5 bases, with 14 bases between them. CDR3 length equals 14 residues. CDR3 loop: CASSTGLSRTEAFF. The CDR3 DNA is TGTGCCAGTAGTACAGGACTTTCGAGGACTGAAGCTTTCTTT.

For the CDR3, the DNA is TGTGCCAGCAGGGGGGACAAAGCCTACAATGAGCAGTTCTTC. Translated, it gives CASRGDKAYNEQFF. This chain uses TRBV2 with TRBJ2-1, with D possibly TRBD1 on 6 matching bases. Germline CDR1 and CDR2: SNHLY and FYNNEI. Trimming removed 6 bases from V and 2 bases from J, with 11 bases in between. This CDR3 is 14 amino acids long.

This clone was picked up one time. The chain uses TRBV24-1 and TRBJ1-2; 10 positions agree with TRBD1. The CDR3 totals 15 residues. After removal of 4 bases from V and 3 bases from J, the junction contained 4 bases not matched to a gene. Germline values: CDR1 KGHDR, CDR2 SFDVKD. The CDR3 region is CATSDDRGQDYGYTF. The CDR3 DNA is TGTGCCACCAGTGACGACAGGGGGCAGGACTATGGCTACACCTTC.

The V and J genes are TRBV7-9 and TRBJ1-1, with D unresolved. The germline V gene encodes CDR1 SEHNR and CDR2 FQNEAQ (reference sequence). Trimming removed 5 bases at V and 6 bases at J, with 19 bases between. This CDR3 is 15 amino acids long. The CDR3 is CASSPSDLSVAEAFF. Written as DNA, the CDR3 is TGTGCCAGCAGCCCAAGCGACTTATCGGTCGCTGAAGCTTTCTTT.

The CDR3 here is CAWRGSGIEAFF. In nucleotides, the CDR3 is TGTGCCTGGAGAGGCTCAGGTATTGAAGCTTTCTTT. V gene TRBV30 combines with J gene TRBJ1-1; D uncertain. V dropped 3 bases and J dropped 7 bases, with 12 bases sitting between them. This CDR3 has 12 amino acids. CDR1 GTSNPN and CDR2 SVGIG come from the germline V gene (reference sequence).

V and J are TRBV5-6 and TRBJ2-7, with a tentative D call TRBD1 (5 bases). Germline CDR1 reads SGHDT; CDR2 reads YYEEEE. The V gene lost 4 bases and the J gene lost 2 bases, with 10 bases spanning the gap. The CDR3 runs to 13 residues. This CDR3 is CASSPLGAYEQYF. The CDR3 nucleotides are TGTGCCAGCAGCCCTCTAGGGGCCTACGAGCAGTACTTC.

The CDR3, as DNA: TGCGCCAGCAGCCAAGACCGAGGAGCTAGCGGGAGGTCTGTTTTAACCTACGAGCAGTACTTC. Translated, it gives CASSQDRGASGRSVLTYEQYF. The V and J genes are TRBV4-3 and TRBJ2-7, with 11 bases fitting TRBD2. There are 21 residues in the CDR3. Germline CDR1 and CDR2: LGHNA and YSLEER. V shed 0 bases and J 2 bases; nucleotides not matched to a gene: 18.